A single sample gave rise to the 28 T cell receptor beta chains below, sequenced in a study of blood T cell repertoires in COVID-19. The table came from immunoSEQ multiplex PCR; TCRdb's copy has only in-frame clones and leaves some out. In the table there are 300,000 to 400,000 clones, 80% to 90% of which are singletons. The sequencing sample was made of PBMCs or T cells enriched from blood (not recorded which). The source of these receptors is a woman in her forties with acute COVID-19.

V is TRBV25-1 and J is TRBJ2-1, with D possibly being TRBD2 (6 bases). The CDR3 is made up of 17 amino acids. Per germline, CDR1 MGHDK and CDR2 SYGVNS. The V gene lost 4 bases and the J gene lost 0 bases, with 16 bases spanning the gap. CDR3 amino acids: CASSGFPGVSSYNEQFF. CDR3 in DNA: TGTGCCAGCAGTGGATTTCCGGGAGTCAGCTCCTACAATGAGCAGTTCTTC.

This chain links TRBV7-3 with TRBJ2-2; 8 nucleotides align to TRBD2. The V segment lost 5 bases and the J segment 3 bases; nucleotides outside the gene matches: 5. The germline V gene encodes CDR1 SGHTA and CDR2 FQGTGA. The CDR3 has 15 amino acids. CDR3: CASSPSGSHTGELFF. For the CDR3, the DNA is TGTGCCAGCAGCCCCAGCGGGAGTCACACCGGGGAGCTGTTTTTT. Using reference TRBV7-3 and TRBJ2-2 for the parts outside the CDR3, the full variable domain is GAGVSQTPSNKVTEKGKYVELRCDPISGHTALYWYRQSLGQGPEFLIYFQGTGAADDSGLPNDRFFAVRPEGSVSTLKIQRTERGDSAVYLCASSPSGSHTGELFFGEGSRLTVL.

CDR3 region: CASSRSGRGGNTEAFF. The DNA for the CDR3 is TGTGCCAGTAGTCGATCAGGGCGAGGTGGGAACACTGAAGCTTTCTTT. The chain employs TRBV19 and TRBJ1-1; possible D gene TRBD1, 5 bases. Per germline, CDR1 LNHDA and CDR2 SQIVND (reference sequence). The V end was cut by 5 bases, the J end by 1 base, with 17 bases between. This CDR3 contains 16 residues.

This chain's CDR3 is CASSLAGQVPRNYGYTF. The CDR3 DNA follows: TGTGCCAGCAGCTTAGCGGGACAGGTCCCCAGAAACTATGGCTACACCTTC. This chain uses TRBV7-9 with TRBJ1-2, with 8 bases fitting TRBD1. The CDR3 is 17 amino acids. J gave up 2 bases and V 0 bases, and 8 bases lay outside the gene matches. Germline lookup yields CDR1 SEHNR and CDR2 FQNEAQ (reference sequence).

The rearrangement links TRBV9 to TRBJ2-5, with a possible D match to TRBD1 (6 bases). Germline loops: CDR1 SGDLS, CDR2 YYNGEE. With 0 bases removed from V and 5 bases from J, the gap between germline ends came to 14 bases. The CDR3 consists of 15 residues. In DNA form, the CDR3 reads TGTGCCAGCAGCGTAGGAGGGATCACAGGGGAGACCCAGTACTTC. Amino acids: CASSVGGITGETQYF.

The rearrangement links TRBV28 to TRBJ2-3, with D maybe TRBD2 (5 bases). The CDR3 loop spans 15 amino acids. With 3 bases removed from V and 1 base from J, the gap between germline ends came to 11 bases. Germline values: CDR1 MDHEN, CDR2 SYDVKM. CDR3 protein: CASSLMGVRTDTQYF. The CDR3 nucleotides are TGTGCCAGCAGTTTGATGGGAGTCCGCACAGATACGCAGTATTTT.

This clone occurred once. The chain couples TRBV20-1 to TRBJ2-7; TRBD1 matches at 9 bases. Trimming at V came to 3 bases and at J to 2 bases, leaving 5 bases not matched to a gene. The CDR3 has 14 residues. Germline CDR1 is DFQATT and CDR2 is SNEGSKA (reference sequence). This CDR3 is CSASGQGKTYEQYF. CDR3 in DNA: TGCAGTGCTAGTGGACAGGGGAAGACCTACGAGCAGTACTTC.

The chain joins TRBV19 to TRBJ1-4; TRBD1 matches 7 bases. V was clipped by 3 bases and J by 8 bases; unmatched bases: 6. The germline V gene has CDR1 LNHDA and CDR2 SQIVND (reference sequence). The CDR3 has 14 residues. The CDR3 DNA is TGTGCCAGTAGTATCGGGGGACAGCCCGAAAAACTGTTTTTT. Translation: CASSIGGQPEKLFF. Variable domain in full (rest from reference TRBV19 and TRBJ1-4): DGGITQSPKYLFRKEGQNVTLSCEQNLNHDAMYWYRQDPGQGLRLIYYSQIVNDFQKGDIAEGYSVSREKKESFPLTVTSAQKNPTAFYLCASSIGGQPEKLFFGSGTQLSVL.

The genes are TRBV10-3 and TRBJ1-5; the D is unclear. The CDR3 spans 14 residues. Trimming pared 2 bases from V and 5 bases from J, leaving 10 bases between. From germline, CDR1 is ENHRY and CDR2 SYGVKD. CDR3 bases: TGTGCCATCAGTGAGAGGGCGGAGGATCAGCCCCAGCATTTT. It is translated as CAISERAEDQPQHF.

The chain recombines TRBV11-3 with TRBJ2-1, with D possibly being TRBD1 (6 bases). The CDR3 runs to 15 residues. V dropped 3 bases and J dropped 4 bases, with 13 bases sitting between them. Germline lookup yields CDR1 SGHNT and CDR2 YENEEA. CDR3 nucleotide sequence: TGTGCCAGCAGCTTCGGACAGCCCGAATACAATGAGCAGTTCTTC. Amino acid sequence: CASSFGQPEYNEQFF.

V gene TRBV11-3 combines with J gene TRBJ2-3; D gene ambiguous. CDR3 length: 15 amino acids. Germline loops: CDR1 SGHNT, CDR2 YENEEA. V was trimmed by 2 bases and J by 4 bases, leaving 13 bases between them. The CDR3, as DNA: TGTGCCAGCAGCTTAAAGGTTACGGGTGCAGATACGCAGTATTTT. It encodes CASSLKVTGADTQYF.

For this clone: The sample carries other DNA sequences with the same CDR3. The genes are TRBV7-2 and TRBJ1-5, with a possible D match to TRBD1 (5 bases). The V end was cut by 5 bases, the J end by 1 base, with 12 bases between. Germline V gene lookup returns CDR1 SGHTA and CDR2 FQGNSA. The CDR3 contains 15 residues. The CDR3 bases are TGTGCCAGCAGCCTGGGGGGTTCGAGCAATCAGCCCCAGCATTTT. Its protein product is CASSLGGSSNQPQHF.

This chain connects TRBV13 to TRBJ2-1, with no clear D. The germline V and J ends were trimmed by 4 bases and 6 bases, with 16 bases remaining between them. Germline-derived CDR1 and CDR2 are PRHDT and FYEKMQ (reference sequence). The CDR3 has 15 residues. CDR3: CASSSLRRSPNEQFF. CDR3 bases: TGTGCCAGCAGCTCCCTTAGGCGGAGCCCCAATGAGCAGTTCTTC.

V and J are TRBV4-3 and TRBJ2-1; D is possibly TRBD1 (5 bases). This CDR3 is 15 amino acids long. V was trimmed by 1 base and J by 6 bases, leaving 13 bases between them. Germline CDR1 LGHNA, CDR2 YSLEER. CDR3 in DNA: TGCGCCAGCAGCCAAGCTCACGGCCAGGGCAATGAGCAGTTCTTC. Translated, it gives CASSQAHGQGNEQFF.

The V and J genes are TRBV7-2 and TRBJ2-7; TRBD2 aligns across 14 bases. The ends lost 1 base at V and 7 bases at J; junction bases unmatched: 6. CDR1 is SGHTA and CDR2 is FQGNSA in the germline V gene. This CDR3 has 16 amino acids. CDR3 region: CASSLEGTSGSKEQYF. CDR3 in DNA: TGTGCCAGCAGCTTAGAGGGGACTAGCGGGAGTAAGGAGCAGTACTTC.

This chain uses TRBV7-3 with TRBJ2-3; weak D call: TRBD1 (6 bases). V lost 4 bases to trimming and J lost 5 bases, with 10 bases between them. Germline CDR1 SGHTA, CDR2 FQGTGA. The length of the CDR3 is 13 residues. The CDR3 loop is CASSSTGLDTQYF. CDR3 nucleotide sequence: TGTGCCAGCAGCTCCACAGGGTTAGATACGCAGTATTTT.

The CDR3 here is CASINGDRERSPLHF. In DNA, the CDR3 is TGTGCCAGCATCAACGGGGACAGGGAACGTTCACCCCTCCACTTT. The chain links TRBV6-1 to TRBJ1-6, with TRBD1 matching 9 bases. CDR3 length equals 15 residues. Trimming at V came to 7 bases and at J to 9 bases, leaving 10 bases not matched to a gene. CDR1 MNHNS and CDR2 SASEGT come from the germline V gene.

V and J are TRBV25-1 and TRBJ1-4, with no clear D. The CDR3 runs 15 residues. Germline CDR1 reads MGHDK; CDR2 reads SYGVNS. Trimming removed 2 bases at V and 4 bases at J, with 11 bases between. In DNA, the CDR3 is TGTGCCAGCAGTGAACCACAGCTGCATAATGAAAAACTGTTTTTT. As protein: CASSEPQLHNEKLFF.

The V and J genes are TRBV6-2 or TRBV6-3 and TRBJ1-1, with TRBD1 as a possible D gene (5 bases). The V end lost 3 bases, the J end lost 2 bases, and 10 bases lay between the germline ends. CDR1 is MNHEY, CDR2 SVGEGT, per germline. CDR3 length equals 14 residues. In nucleotides, the CDR3 is TGTGCCAGCAGTTATAACAGGCCAAACACTGAAGCTTTCTTT. This sequence encodes CASSYNRPNTEAFF.

This rearrangement joins TRBV24-1 to TRBJ1-5, with 9 bases identical to TRBD1. Germline trimming cut 4 bases from V and 1 base from J; bases unmatched to any gene: 4. The CDR3 runs to 16 residues. Germline V gene lookup returns CDR1 KGHDR and CDR2 SFDVKD. CDR3 sequence: CATSDAGQGSNQPQHF. CDR3 nucleotide sequence: TGTGCCACCAGTGACGCGGGACAGGGAAGCAATCAGCCCCAGCATTTT.

Comment on this clone: The sample has other DNA sequences that encode this CDR3 too. The V gene is TRBV28, the J gene TRBJ2-7, with TRBD1 matching over 8 bases. Trimming removed 5 bases from V and 2 bases from J; junction bases left unmatched: 5. This CDR3 is built from 14 residues. Germline V CDR1 and CDR2: MDHEN, SYDVKM. CDR3 bases: TGTGCCAGCAGTACCGGACAGGGCCCCTACGAGCAGTACTTC. Translated: CASSTGQGPYEQYF.

The V gene is TRBV27, the J gene TRBJ1-1; perhaps TRBD1 as D (6 bases). Germline CDR1 is MNHEY and CDR2 is SMNVEV (reference sequence). Trimming left V 5 bases short and J 1 base short, with 17 bases between. The CDR3 covers 16 residues. The CDR3 reads CASSPFPGAGNTEAFF. CDR3 coding DNA: TGTGCCAGCAGTCCATTCCCAGGGGCCGGGAACACTGAAGCTTTCTTT.

The V and J genes are TRBV18 and TRBJ1-1; 7 bases map to TRBD1. The length of the CDR3 is 14 residues. Germline CDR1 and CDR2: KGHSH and LQKENI. V shed 3 bases, J shed 4 bases, and the junction held 5 bases outside the gene matches. In DNA, the CDR3 is TGTGCCAGCTCACCGGGACAGCCGGGCACTGAAGCTTTCTTT. This codes for CASSPGQPGTEAFF.

V gene TRBV10-3 combines with J gene TRBJ2-4; a weak D match, TRBD2 (6 bases). The CDR3 totals 16 residues. V was cut by 2 bases and J by 0 bases, with 11 bases left in between. Germline assignment: CDR1 ENHRY and CDR2 SYGVKD. CDR3 residues: CAISENPGVAKNIQYF. For the CDR3, the DNA is TGTGCCATCAGTGAGAACCCGGGGGTAGCCAAAAACATTCAGTACTTC.

The genes are TRBV7-3 and TRBJ2-3; 9 bases are shared with TRBD1. Germline V lookup: CDR1 SGHTA, CDR2 FQGTGA. V trimming: 3 bases; J trimming: 6 bases; junction bases outside the gene matches: 4. This CDR3 comprises 14 residues. The DNA of the CDR3 is TGTGCCAGCAGCTTGACAGGGGGAAAGGATACGCAGTATTTT. It specifies CASSLTGGKDTQYF. Filled out from reference TRBV7-3 and TRBJ2-3, the complete variable domain reads GAGVSQTPSNKVTEKGKYVELRCDPISGHTALYWYRQSLGQGPEFLIYFQGTGAADDSGLPNDRFFAVRPEGSVSTLKIQRTERGDSAVYLCASSLTGGKDTQYFGPGTRLTVL.

The V call is TRBV5-1, the J call TRBJ1-1; D may be TRBD1 (6 bases). V was shortened by 4 bases and J by 1 base, with 14 bases between the two germline ends. Germline CDR1 and CDR2: SGHRS and YFSETQ. This CDR3 is built from 15 residues. The CDR3 protein is CASSRTGQPNTEAFF. The CDR3 nucleotides read TGCGCCAGCAGCCGCACGGGACAACCGAACACTGAAGCTTTCTTT.

The gene calls are TRBV11-2 and TRBJ2-7; D perhaps matches TRBD2 (5 bases). The V end was cut by 3 bases, the J end by 9 bases, with 15 bases between. The germline gives CDR1 SGHAT, CDR2 FQNNGV. The CDR3 length is 13 residues. The chain's CDR3 is CASSFGLASGQYF. Written as DNA, the CDR3 is TGTGCCAGCAGCTTTGGTTTAGCGAGCGGGCAGTACTTC. The variable domain in full, completed from reference TRBV11-2 and TRBJ2-7, reads EAGVAQSPRYKIIEKRQSVAFWCNPISGHATLYWYQQILGQGPKLLIQFQNNGVVDDSQLPKDRFSAERLKGVDSTLKIQPAKLEDSAVYLCASSFGLASGQYFGPGTRLTVT.

The V and J genes are TRBV9 and TRBJ2-5; TRBD2 agrees at 15 bases. Germline-derived CDR1 and CDR2 are SGDLS and YYNGEE. The CDR3 sequence is 17 residues long. V gave up 5 bases and J gave up 5 bases; unmatched junction bases: 10. CDR3 nucleotide sequence: TGTGCCAGCAGACCGGGACTAGCGGGAGGATCTCGGGAGACCCAGTACTTC. The encoded protein is CASRPGLAGGSRETQYF.